The 9 T cell receptor beta chains given below trace back to one sample, sequenced in a study of T cell changes during pregnancy in multiple sclerosis. Produced via immunoSEQ multiplex PCR; TCRdb's table is partial and in-frame only. The table includes 55,000 to 85,000 clones, just over 90% detected once. The sample consisted of peripheral blood, taken after pregnancy. Receptors originate from a female donor with multiple sclerosis, enrolled in a pregnancy study.

A single count supports this clone. The chain is built from TRBV18 and TRBJ2-3, with D uncertain. The V and J ends lost 3 bases and 3 bases respectively, with 19 bases between them. The germline V gene encodes CDR1 KGHSH and CDR2 LQKENI. The CDR3 extends over 17 amino acids. CDR3 loop: CASSPSRLLFGTDTQYF. The DNA for the CDR3 is TGTGCCAGCTCACCCTCTCGACTCCTTTTCGGAACAGATACGCAGTATTTT.

The chain carries TRBV19 and TRBJ1-4; D gene uncertain. V was cut by 7 bases and J by 8 bases, with 20 bases left in between. The CDR3 is 15 amino acids. Germline assignment: CDR1 LNHDA and CDR2 SQIVND (reference sequence). CDR3 sequence reads: CASNNYGEGEEKLFF. CDR3 nucleotide sequence: TGTGCCAGTAACAACTACGGGGAGGGAGAAGAAAAACTGTTTTTT.

The chain joins TRBV5-3 to TRBJ1-5; maybe TRBD1 (5 bases). TRBV5-3 belongs to the ORF category, with a function that is uncertain. V lost 0 bases and J lost 5, with 30 bases in between. This CDR3 has 21 amino acids. The CDR3 sequence is CARSLGCWGRPGGVSDQPQHF. The CDR3 coding sequence is TGTGCCAGAAGCTTGGGGTGTTGGGGACGTCCGGGAGGGGTTAGTGATCAGCCCCAGCATTTT.

This clone was detected once. The V and J genes are TRBV2 and TRBJ2-3, with D possibly being TRBD2 (7 bases). Germline V lookup: CDR1 SNHLY, CDR2 FYNNEI. Trimming removed 7 bases from V and 4 bases from J, with 21 bases in between. This CDR3 has 16 amino acids. CDR3 in DNA: TGTGCCAGCAAGGTCTATGGGGGGGGCAATGCAGATACGCAGTATTTT. Its translation: CASKVYGGGNADTQYF.

The chain uses TRBV6-1 and TRBJ2-3, with 7 bases identical to TRBD2. With V trimmed by 8 bases and J by 0 bases, 8 bases remained unmatched. CDR3 length equals 15 residues. Germline values: CDR1 MNHNS, CDR2 SASEGT. CDR3 region: CASQRDWWSTDTQYF. CDR3 sequence (DNA): TGTGCCAGCCAGCGGGACTGGTGGAGCACAGATACGCAGTATTTT.

V is TRBV28 and J is TRBJ1-2; D call uncertain. The CDR3 length is 12 residues. Germline CDR1 and CDR2: MDHEN and SYDVKM. Deletions cut 2 bases from V and 4 bases from J, with 5 bases between. The chain's CDR3 is CASSLGSYGYTF. CDR3 DNA: TGTGCCAGCAGTTTAGGGAGCTATGGCTACACCTTC.

The chain carries TRBV30 and TRBJ2-5; D is perhaps TRBD2 (5 bases). Germline loops: CDR1 GTSNPN, CDR2 SVGIG (reference sequence). The CDR3 spans 14 residues. V was cut by 0 bases and J by 4 bases, with 12 bases left in between. CDR3 protein: CAWSVRGSRETQYF. The CDR3 region has the DNA TGTGCCTGGAGTGTGCGAGGGAGTAGAGAGACCCAGTACTTC.

The V and J genes are TRBV27 and TRBJ2-7; 8 nucleotides align to TRBD2. Germline CDR1 MNHEY, CDR2 SMNVEV (reference sequence). The V segment lost 2 bases and the J segment 0 bases; nucleotides outside the gene matches: 0. CDR3 length: 14 amino acids. CDR3 in amino acids: CASSLSGSSYEQYF. The DNA of the CDR3 is TGTGCCAGCAGTTTAAGCGGGAGCTCCTACGAGCAGTACTTC.

The chain employs TRBV6-4 and TRBJ2-3; no clear D gene. The germline V gene encodes CDR1 MRHNA and CDR2 SNTAGT. Trimming stripped 3 bases from V and 2 bases from J, with 15 bases between. This CDR3 region has 16 residues. The CDR3 loop is CASSENPSVVTDTQYF. DNA of the CDR3: TGTGCCAGCAGTGAGAATCCCTCAGTGGTCACAGATACGCAGTATTTT.